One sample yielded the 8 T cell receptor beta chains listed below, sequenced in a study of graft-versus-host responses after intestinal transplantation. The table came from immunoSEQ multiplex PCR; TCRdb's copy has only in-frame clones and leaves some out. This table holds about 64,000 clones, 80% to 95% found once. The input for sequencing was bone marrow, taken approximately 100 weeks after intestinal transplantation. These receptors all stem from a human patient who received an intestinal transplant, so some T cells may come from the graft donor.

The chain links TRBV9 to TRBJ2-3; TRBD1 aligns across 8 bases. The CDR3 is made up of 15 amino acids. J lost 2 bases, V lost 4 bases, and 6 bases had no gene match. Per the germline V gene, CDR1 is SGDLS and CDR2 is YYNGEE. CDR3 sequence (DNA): TGTGCCAGCAGCCAAGACAGGGGAAACACAGATACGCAGTATTTT. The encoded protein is CASSQDRGNTDTQYF.

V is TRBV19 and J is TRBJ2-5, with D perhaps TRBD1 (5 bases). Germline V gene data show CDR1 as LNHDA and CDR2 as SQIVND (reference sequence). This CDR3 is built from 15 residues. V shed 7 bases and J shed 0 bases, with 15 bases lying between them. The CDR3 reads CASNPTAGHQETQYF. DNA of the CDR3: TGTGCCAGTAACCCGACAGCAGGTCACCAAGAGACCCAGTACTTC.

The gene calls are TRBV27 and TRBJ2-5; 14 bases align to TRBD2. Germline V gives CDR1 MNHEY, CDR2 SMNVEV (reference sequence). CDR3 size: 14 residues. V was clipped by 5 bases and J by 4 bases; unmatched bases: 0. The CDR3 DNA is TGTGCCAGCAGTGGACTAGCGGGAGGAGAGACCCAGTACTTC. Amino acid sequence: CASSGLAGGETQYF.

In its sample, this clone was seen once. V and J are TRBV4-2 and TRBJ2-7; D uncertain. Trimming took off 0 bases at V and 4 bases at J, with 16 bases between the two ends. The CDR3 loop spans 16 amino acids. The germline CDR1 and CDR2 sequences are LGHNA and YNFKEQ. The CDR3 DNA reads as TGTGCCAGCAGCCAAGAGGATAGTCTGCCAACGTACGAGCAGTACTTC. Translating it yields CASSQEDSLPTYEQYF.

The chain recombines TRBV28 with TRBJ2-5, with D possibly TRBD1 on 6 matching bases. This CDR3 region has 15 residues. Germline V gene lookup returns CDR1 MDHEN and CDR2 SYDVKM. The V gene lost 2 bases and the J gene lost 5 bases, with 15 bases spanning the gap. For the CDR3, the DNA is TGTGCCAGCAGTTTAGCTATACAGGGAGTCGAGACCCAGTACTTC. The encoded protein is CASSLAIQGVETQYF. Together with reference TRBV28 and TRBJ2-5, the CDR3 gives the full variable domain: DVKVTQSSRYLVKRTGEKVFLECVQDMDHENMFWYRQDPGLGLRLIYFSYDVKMKEKGDIPEGYSVSREKKERFSLILESASTNQTSMYLCASSLAIQGVETQYFGPGTRLLVL.

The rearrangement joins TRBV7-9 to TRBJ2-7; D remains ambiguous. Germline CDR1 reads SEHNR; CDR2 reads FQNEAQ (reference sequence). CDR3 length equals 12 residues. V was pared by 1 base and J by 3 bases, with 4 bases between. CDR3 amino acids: CASSLGDYEQYF. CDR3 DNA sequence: TGTGCCAGCAGCTTAGGGGACTACGAGCAGTACTTC.

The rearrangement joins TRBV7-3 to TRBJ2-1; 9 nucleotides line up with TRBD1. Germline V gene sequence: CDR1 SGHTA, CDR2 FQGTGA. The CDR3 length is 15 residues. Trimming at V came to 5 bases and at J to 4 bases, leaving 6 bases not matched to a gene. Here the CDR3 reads CASSPDRGGYNEQFF. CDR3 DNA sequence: TGTGCCAGCAGCCCCGACAGGGGGGGATACAATGAGCAGTTCTTC.

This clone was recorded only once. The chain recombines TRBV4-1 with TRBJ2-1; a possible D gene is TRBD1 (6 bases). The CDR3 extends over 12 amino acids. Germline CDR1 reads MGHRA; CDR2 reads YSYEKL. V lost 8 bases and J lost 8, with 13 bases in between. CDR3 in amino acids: CASGKQGDEQFF. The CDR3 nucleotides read TGCGCCAGCGGAAAACAGGGAGATGAGCAGTTCTTC.